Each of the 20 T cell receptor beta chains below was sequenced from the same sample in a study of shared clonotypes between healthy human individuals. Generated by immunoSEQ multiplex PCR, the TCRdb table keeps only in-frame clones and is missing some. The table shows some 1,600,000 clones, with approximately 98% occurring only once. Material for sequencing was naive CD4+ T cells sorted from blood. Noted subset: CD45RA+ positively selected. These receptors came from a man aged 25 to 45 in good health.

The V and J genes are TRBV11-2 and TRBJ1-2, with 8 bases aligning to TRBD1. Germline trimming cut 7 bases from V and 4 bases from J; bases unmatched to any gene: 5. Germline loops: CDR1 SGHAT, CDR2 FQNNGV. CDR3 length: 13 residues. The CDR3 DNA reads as TGTGCCAGCAACAGGGGGTCAGGCTATGGCTACACCTTC. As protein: CASNRGSGYGYTF.

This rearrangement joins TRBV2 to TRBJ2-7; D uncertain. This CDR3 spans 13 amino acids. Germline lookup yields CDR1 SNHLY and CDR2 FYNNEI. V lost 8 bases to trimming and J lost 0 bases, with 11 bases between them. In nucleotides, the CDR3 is TGTGCCAGCTTCACAGCGAGCTCCTACGAGCAGTACTTC. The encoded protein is CASFTASSYEQYF.

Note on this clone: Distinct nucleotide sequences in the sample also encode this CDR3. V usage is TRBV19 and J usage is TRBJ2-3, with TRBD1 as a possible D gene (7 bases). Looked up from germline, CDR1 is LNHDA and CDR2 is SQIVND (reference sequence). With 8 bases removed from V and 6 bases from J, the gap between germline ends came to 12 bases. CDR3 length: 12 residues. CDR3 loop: CASRRGPDTQYF. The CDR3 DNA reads TGTGCCAGTCGGAGGGGGCCTGATACGCAGTATTTT.

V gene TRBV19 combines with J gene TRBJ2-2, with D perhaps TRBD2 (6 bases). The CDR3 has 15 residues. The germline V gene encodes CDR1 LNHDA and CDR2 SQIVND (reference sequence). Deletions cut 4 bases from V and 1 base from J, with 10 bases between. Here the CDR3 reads CASSNRGENTGELFF. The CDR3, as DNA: TGTGCCAGTAGTAATCGCGGGGAGAACACCGGGGAGCTGTTTTTT.

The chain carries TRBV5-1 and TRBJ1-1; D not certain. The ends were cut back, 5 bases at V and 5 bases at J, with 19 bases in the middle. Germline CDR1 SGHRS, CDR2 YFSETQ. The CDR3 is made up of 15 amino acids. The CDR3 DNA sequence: TGCGCCAGCAGTCCTACTGACCCTTTAGGGACTGAAGCTTTCTTT. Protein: CASSPTDPLGTEAFF.

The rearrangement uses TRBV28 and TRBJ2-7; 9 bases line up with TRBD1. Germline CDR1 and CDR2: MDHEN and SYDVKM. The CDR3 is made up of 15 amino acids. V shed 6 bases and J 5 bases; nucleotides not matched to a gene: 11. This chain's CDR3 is CASREIPGQGHEQYF. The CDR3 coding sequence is TGTGCCAGCAGAGAGATCCCGGGACAGGGCCACGAGCAGTACTTC.

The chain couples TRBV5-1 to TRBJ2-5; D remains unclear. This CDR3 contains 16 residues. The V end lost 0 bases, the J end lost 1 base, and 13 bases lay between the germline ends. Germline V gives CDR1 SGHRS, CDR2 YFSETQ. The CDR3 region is CASSLGMPSRQETQYF. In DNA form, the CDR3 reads TGCGCCAGCAGCTTGGGGATGCCAAGCCGCCAAGAGACCCAGTACTTC.

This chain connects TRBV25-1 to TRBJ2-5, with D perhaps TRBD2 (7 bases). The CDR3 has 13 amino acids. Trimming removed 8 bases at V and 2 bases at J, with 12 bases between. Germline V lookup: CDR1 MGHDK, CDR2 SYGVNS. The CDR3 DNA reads TGTGCCAGCGCGGGGGCAGGTCAAGAGACCCAGTACTTC. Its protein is CASAGAGQETQYF. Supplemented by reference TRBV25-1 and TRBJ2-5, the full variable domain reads EADIYQTPRYLVIGTGKKITLECSQTMGHDKMYWYQQDPGMELHLIHYSYGVNSTEKGDLSSESTVSRIRTEHFPLTLESARPSHTSQYLCASAGAGQETQYFGPGTRLLVL.

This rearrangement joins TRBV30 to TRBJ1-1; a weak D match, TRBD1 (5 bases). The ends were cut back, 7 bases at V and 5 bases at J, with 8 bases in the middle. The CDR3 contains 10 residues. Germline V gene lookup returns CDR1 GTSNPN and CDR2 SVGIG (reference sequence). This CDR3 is CAFHRTEAFF. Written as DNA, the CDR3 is TGTGCCTTCCACAGGACTGAAGCTTTCTTT. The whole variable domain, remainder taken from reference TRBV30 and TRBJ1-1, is SQTIHQWPATLVQPVGSPLSLECTVEGTSNPNLYWYRQAAGRGLQLLFYSVGIGQISSEVPQNLSASRPQDRQFILSSKKLLLSDSGFYLCAFHRTEAFFGQGTRLTVV.

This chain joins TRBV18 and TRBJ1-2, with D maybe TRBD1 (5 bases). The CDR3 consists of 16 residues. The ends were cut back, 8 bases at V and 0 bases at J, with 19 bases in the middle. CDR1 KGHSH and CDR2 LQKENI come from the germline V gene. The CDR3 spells CASTQGAQAANYGYTF. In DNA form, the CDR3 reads TGTGCCAGCACTCAGGGCGCCCAGGCGGCTAACTATGGCTACACCTTC.

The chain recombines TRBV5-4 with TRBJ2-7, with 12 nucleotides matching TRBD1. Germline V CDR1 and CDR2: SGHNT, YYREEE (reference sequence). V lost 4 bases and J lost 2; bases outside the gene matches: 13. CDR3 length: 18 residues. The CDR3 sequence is CASSRGQGAHKKTYEQYF. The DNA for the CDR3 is TGTGCCAGCAGCAGGGGACAGGGGGCGCATAAAAAGACCTACGAGCAGTACTTC.

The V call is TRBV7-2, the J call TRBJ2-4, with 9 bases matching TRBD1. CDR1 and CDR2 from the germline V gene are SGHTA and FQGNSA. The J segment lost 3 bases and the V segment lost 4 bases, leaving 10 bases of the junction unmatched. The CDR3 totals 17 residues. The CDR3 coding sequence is TGTGCCAGCAGCTCCGCCGGGACAGGGTTTGGCAAAAACATTCAGTACTTC. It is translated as CASSSAGTGFGKNIQYF.

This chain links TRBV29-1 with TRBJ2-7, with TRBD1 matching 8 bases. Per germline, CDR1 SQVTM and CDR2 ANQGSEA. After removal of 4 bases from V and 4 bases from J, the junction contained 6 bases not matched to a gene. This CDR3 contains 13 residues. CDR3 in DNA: TGCAGCGTTGTCTCCAGGGGGCTTTACGAGCAGTACTTC. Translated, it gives CSVVSRGLYEQYF.

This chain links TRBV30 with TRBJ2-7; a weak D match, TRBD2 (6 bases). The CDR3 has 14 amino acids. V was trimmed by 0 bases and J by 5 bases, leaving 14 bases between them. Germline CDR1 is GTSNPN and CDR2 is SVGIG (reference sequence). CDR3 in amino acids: CAWSVHGGMDEQYF. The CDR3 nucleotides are TGTGCCTGGAGTGTACACGGCGGGATGGACGAGCAGTACTTC.

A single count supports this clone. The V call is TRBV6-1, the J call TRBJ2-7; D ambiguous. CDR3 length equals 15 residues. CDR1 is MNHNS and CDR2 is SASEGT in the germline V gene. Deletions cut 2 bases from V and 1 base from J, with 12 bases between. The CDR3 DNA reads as TGTGCCAGCAGTGAAACAGACCTTCCGTCCTACGAGCAGTACTTC. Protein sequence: CASSETDLPSYEQYF.

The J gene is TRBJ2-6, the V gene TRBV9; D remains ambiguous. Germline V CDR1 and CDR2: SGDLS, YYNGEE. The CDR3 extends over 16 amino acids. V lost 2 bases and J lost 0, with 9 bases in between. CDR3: CASSVFTDSGANVLTF. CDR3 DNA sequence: TGTGCCAGCAGCGTGTTCACGGACTCTGGGGCCAACGTCCTGACTTTC.

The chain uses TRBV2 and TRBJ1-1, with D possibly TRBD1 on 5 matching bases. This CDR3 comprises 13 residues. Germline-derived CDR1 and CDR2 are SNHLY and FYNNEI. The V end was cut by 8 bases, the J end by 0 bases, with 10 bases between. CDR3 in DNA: TGTGCCAGCCGAGGGGACGTGAACACTGAAGCTTTCTTT. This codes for CASRGDVNTEAFF.

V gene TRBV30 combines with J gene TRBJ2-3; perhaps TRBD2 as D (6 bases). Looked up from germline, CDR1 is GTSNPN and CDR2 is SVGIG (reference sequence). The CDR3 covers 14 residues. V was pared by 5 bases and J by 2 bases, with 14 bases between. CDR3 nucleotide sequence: TGTGCCTGGGGCGCGGGGCGGCACACAGATACGCAGTATTTT. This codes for CAWGAGRHTDTQYF.

The CDR3 region has the DNA TGTGCCACCAGCAGAGGATGGGACACCAGCACAGATACGCAGTATTTT. Translated: CATSRGWDTSTDTQYF. V is TRBV15 and J is TRBJ2-3; D might be TRBD1 (6 bases). The CDR3 extends over 16 amino acids. V was pared by 1 base and J by 0 bases, with 11 bases between. CDR1 and CDR2 (germline): LNHNV, YYDKDF (reference sequence). Full variable domain (outside the CDR3, taken from reference TRBV15 and TRBJ2-3): DAMVIQNPRYQVTQFGKPVTLSCSQTLNHNVMYWYQQKSSQAPKLLFHYYDKDFNNEADTPDNFQSRRPNTSFCFLDIRSPGLGDTAMYLCATSRGWDTSTDTQYFGPGTRLTVL.

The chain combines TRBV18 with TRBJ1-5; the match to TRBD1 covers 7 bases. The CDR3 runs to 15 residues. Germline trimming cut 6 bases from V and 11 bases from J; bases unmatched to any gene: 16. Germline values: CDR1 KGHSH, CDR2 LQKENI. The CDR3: CASSYTGQLLGAQHF. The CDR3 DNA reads TGTGCCAGCTCGTACACGGGACAGCTCTTAGGGGCCCAGCATTTT. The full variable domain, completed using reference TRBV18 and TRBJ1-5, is NAGVMQNPRHLVRRRGQEARLRCSPMKGHSHVYWYRQLPEEGLKFMVYLQKENIIDESGMPKERFSAEFPKEGPSILRIQQVVRGDSAAYFCASSYTGQLLGAQHFGDGTRLSIL.